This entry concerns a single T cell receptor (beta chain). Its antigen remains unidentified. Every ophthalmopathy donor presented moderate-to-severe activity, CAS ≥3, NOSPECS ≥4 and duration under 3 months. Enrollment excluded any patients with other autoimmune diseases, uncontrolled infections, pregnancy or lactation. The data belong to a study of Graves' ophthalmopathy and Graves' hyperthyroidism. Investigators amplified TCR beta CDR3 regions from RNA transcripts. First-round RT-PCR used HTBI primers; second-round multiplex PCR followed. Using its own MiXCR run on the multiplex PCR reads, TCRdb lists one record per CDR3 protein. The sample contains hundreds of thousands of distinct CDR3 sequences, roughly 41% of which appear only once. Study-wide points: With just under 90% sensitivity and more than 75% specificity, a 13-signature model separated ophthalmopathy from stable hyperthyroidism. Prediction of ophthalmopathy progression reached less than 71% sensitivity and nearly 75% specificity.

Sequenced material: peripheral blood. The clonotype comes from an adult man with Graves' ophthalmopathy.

The chain's CDR3 is CASSSPRGKNTGELFF. CDR3 bases: TGTGCCAGCAGTTCACCCAGGGGGAAGAACACCGGGGAGCTGTTTTTT. The V call is TRBV25-1, the J call TRBJ2-2; TRBD1 agrees at 7 bases. The germline gives CDR1 MGHDK, CDR2 SYGVNS. J was trimmed by 1 base and V by 5 bases; bases with no gene match: 7. CDR3 size: 16 residues.